This is a list of T cell receptor beta chains from one sample in a study of cytomegalovirus exposure and HLA in healthy donors. Profiled with immunoSEQ multiplex PCR; TCRdb holds only in-frame clones, not every one. The sample yields 150,000 to 200,000 clones, 70% to 85% seen once. Sequenced input: PBMCs. The origin of the receptors is a human donor in good health. Both conserved end residues are part of each CDR3. Clone size is not always given. Where it is, it says once, few, many or a class for expanded clones.

J | size | V | CDR3
TRBJ1-1 | - | TRBV28 | CASRTVSYTEAFF
- | - | TRBV9 | CASSVATGDSYEQYF
TRBJ2-5 | few | TRBV30 | CAWGRDRGETQYF
TRBJ2-7 | - | TRBV4-2 | CASSQVGAYEQYF
TRBJ1-2 | - | TRBV5-4 | CASSPGGASGTRGYTF
TRBJ1-1 | - | TRBV7-9 | CASSPSFGDMNTEAFF
TRBJ2-5 | - | TRBV7-8 | CASSLGVGQVETQYF
TRBJ2-1 | - | TRBV29-1 | CSVEDGGRGGENEQFF
TRBJ2-5 | few | TRBV6-5 | CASSYGSPTGKTQYF
TRBJ2-3 | few | TRBV5-1 | CASSLEGRGSTDTQYF